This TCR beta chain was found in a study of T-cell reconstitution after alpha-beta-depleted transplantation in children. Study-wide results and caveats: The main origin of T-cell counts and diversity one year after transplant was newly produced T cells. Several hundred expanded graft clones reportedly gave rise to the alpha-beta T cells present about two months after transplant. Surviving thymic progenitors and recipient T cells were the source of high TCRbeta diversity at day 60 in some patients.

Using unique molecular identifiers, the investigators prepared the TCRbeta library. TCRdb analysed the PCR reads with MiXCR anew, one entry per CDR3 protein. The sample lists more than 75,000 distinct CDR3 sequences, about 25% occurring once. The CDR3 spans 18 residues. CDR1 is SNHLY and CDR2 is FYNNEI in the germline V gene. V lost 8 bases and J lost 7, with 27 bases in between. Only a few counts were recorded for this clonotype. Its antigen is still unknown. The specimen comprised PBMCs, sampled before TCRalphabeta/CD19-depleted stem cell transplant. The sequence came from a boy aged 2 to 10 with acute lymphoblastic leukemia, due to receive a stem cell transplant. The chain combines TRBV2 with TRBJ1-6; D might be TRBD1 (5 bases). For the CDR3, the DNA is TGTGCCAGCCGGCCTCGACAGTCTCCAAGTCCCCACAATTCACCCCTCCACTTT. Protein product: CASRPRQSPSPHNSPLHF.